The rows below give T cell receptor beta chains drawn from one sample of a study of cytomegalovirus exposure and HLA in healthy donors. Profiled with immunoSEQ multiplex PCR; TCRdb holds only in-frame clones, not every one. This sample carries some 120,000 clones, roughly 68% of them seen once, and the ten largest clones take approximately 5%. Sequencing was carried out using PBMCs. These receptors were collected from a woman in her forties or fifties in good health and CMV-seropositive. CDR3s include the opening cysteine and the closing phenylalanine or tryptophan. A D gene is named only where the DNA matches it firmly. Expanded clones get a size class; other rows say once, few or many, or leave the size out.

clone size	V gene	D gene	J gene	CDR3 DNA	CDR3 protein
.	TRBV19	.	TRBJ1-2	TGTGCCAGTAGTAATGCTCGGGGCTACACCTTC	CASSNARGYTF
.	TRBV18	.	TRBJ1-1	TGTGCCAGCTCACCAACAAGCGGGGGGCGAGTGAACACTGAAGCTTTCTTT	CASSPTSGGRVNTEAFF
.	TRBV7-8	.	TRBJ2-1	TGTGCCAGCAGCTTAGCGGGCGGGGTACGTCACAATGAGCAGTTCTTC	CASSLAGGVRHNEQFF
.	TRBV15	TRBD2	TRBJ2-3	TGTGCCACCAGCAGAGTAATAGCGGGGGGACTCACAGATACGCAGTATTTC	CATSRVIAGGLTDTQYF
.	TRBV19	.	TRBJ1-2	TGTGCCAGTAGTATCGGTGCGGACAGCCCGGGAATGGACTACACCTTC	CASSIGADSPGMDYTF
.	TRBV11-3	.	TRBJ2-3	TGTGCCAGCAGCTTGGAACTACGCGCAGATACGCAGTATTTT	CASSLELRADTQYF
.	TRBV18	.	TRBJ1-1	TGTGCCAGCTCACCACGGGTAGACATACTGGGGCCTGAAGCTTTCTTT	CASSPRVDILGPEAFF
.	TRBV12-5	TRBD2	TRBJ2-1	TGTGCTAGTGGTACCGAACTAGCGGGCCTATACAATGAGCAGTTCTTC	CASGTELAGLYNEQFF
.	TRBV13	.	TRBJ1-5	TGTGCCAGCAGCTTAACAGGCAGAGGCCAGCCCCAGCATTTT	CASSLTGRGQPQHF
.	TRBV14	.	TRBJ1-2	TGTGCCAGCAGCCAGTGGGCAGAGGAGGAGAGGGGCTACACCTTC	CASSQWAEEERGYTF
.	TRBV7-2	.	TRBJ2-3	TGTGCCAGCAGCTTATTAGCTCCAGATACGCAGTATTTT	CASSLLAPDTQYF
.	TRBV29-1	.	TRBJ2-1	TGTAGCGTTGAAATGGCGGGGGCCTTCTTCTCCTACAATGAGCAGTTCTTC	CSVEMAGAFFSYNEQFF
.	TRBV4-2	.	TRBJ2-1	TGTGCCAGCAGCCAAGAACCACTCCCCCTTGATGAGCAGTTCTTC	CASSQEPLPLDEQFF
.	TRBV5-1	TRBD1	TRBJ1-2	TGCGCCAGCAGCTTGGCGACAGGGGAGAACTATGGCTACACCTTC	CASSLATGENYGYTF
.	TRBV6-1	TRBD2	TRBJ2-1	TGTGCCAGCAGAAGCGGGGGGGCCGTTGATGAGCAGTTCTTC	CASRSGGAVDEQFF
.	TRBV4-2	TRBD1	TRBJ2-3	TGTGCCAGCAGCCAAGGACAGGGGACCACAGATACGCAGTATTTT	CASSQGQGTTDTQYF
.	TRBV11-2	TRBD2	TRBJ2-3	TGTGCCAGCAGCTTAGCAGAACTAGCGGGGTCAAATACGCAGTATTTT	CASSLAELAGSNTQYF
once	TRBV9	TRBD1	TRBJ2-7	TGTGCCAGCAGCCCGAGGGACAGGACGTACGAGCAGTACTTC	CASSPRDRTYEQYF
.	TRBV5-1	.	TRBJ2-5	TGCGCCAGCACACTCGCTGATCCTCAAGAGACCCAGTACTTC	CASTLADPQETQYF
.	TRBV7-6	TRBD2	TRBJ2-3	TGTGCCAGCAGCTTAGCAGCGGGGGGAAGAGGCGGCACAGATACGCAGTATTTT	CASSLAAGGRGGTDTQYF
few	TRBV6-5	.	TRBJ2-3	TGTGCCAGCATCGCCCCGGGGGCAGATACGCAGTATTTT	CASIAPGADTQYF
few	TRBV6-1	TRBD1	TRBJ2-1	TGTGCCAGCAGACCCACTACAGGGGTCTCTGAGCAGTTCTTC	CASRPTTGVSEQFF